A selection of T cell receptor beta chains follows, all from one sample in a study of shared clonotypes between healthy human individuals. The table came from immunoSEQ multiplex PCR; TCRdb's copy has only in-frame clones and leaves some out. The sample lists around 330,000 clones, around 74% seen once, with 10% in the top ten. The sequencing sample was made of memory CD4+ T cells sorted from blood. Receptors originate from a man aged 30 to 39 in good health. Both conserved end residues are part of each CDR3. The order of the fields is CDR3 protein, CDR3 DNA, V gene, clone size, D gene, J gene. D genes are given only for firm matches. Not all rows give a size; the values are once, few, many and, for expanded clones, a class.

CASSGQGYTEAFF,TGTGCCAGCAGTGGTCAGGGGTACACTGAAGCTTTCTTT,TRBV2,NA,NA,TRBJ1-1
CASRATGTRNTGELFF,TGTGCCAGCAGAGCCACCGGGACTAGGAACACCGGGGAGCTGTTTTTT,TRBV2,NA,TRBD2,TRBJ2-2
CASSPLGINQPQHF,TGTGCCAGCAGTCCTCTCGGCATCAATCAGCCCCAGCATTTT,TRBV28,NA,NA,TRBJ1-5
CASSLGHNTKAFF,TGTGCCAGCAGTTTGGGACATAACACTAAAGCTTTCTTT,TRBV7-1,NA,NA,TRBJ1-1
CASTPGGTYNYNEQFF,TGTGCCAGTACCCCCGGGGGGACTTACAACTACAATGAGCAGTTCTTC,TRBV19,NA,TRBD2,TRBJ2-1
CASSPQVGRSYEQYF,TGCGCCAGCAGCCCCCAGGTGGGGCGTTCCTACGAGCAGTACTTC,TRBV5-1,NA,NA,TRBJ2-7
CASRLGAGRGEQFF,TGTGCCAGCAGACTCGGAGCGGGAAGGGGTGAGCAGTTCTTC,TRBV6-4,few,TRBD2,TRBJ2-1
CASRRLNEQFF,TGTGCCAGCAGACGCCTCAATGAGCAGTTCTTC,TRBV6-5,NA,NA,TRBJ2-1
CASSPPSRTRTEAFF,TGTGCCAGCAGCCCCCCCAGTCGGACGAGGACTGAAGCTTTCTTT,TRBV11-2,NA,NA,TRBJ1-1
CASSLTDYEQYF,TGTGCCAGCAGCTTGACTGATTACGAGCAGTACTTC,TRBV7-9,once,NA,TRBJ2-7
CASSLGTGGNSNQPQHF,TGTGCCAGCAGCTTGGGGACAGGGGGGAATAGCAATCAGCCCCAGCATTTT,TRBV7-9,few,TRBD1,TRBJ1-5
CASSLERGTSGRKNEQYF,TGTGCCAGCAGCTTAGAGCGAGGGACTAGCGGGAGGAAAAACGAGCAGTACTTC,TRBV7-9,few,TRBD2,TRBJ2-7
CASSSVAGGSTDTQYF,TGTGCCAGCAGCTCAGTAGCGGGAGGGAGCACAGATACGCAGTATTTT,TRBV7-8,NA,TRBD2,TRBJ2-3
CASSLRTSNEQFF,TGTGCCAGCAGCTTAAGGACTAGCAATGAGCAGTTCTTC,TRBV7-6,NA,TRBD2,TRBJ2-1
CASSRGETQYF,TGTGCCAGCAGTCGAGGGGAGACCCAGTACTTC,TRBV6-5,NA,NA,TRBJ2-5
CASSGISLWGETQYF,TGTGCCAGCAGTGGGATTTCCTTATGGGGCGAGACCCAGTACTTC,TRBV2,NA,NA,TRBJ2-5
CASSPGGSSYEQYF,TGTGCCAGCTCACCGGGGGGGAGCTCCTACGAGCAGTACTTC,TRBV18,NA,TRBD2,TRBJ2-7
CASSDSGAYEAFF,TGTGCCAGCAGTGACTCCGGGGCGTATGAAGCTTTCTTT,TRBV2,NA,NA,TRBJ1-1
CASSASQQANSPLHF,TGCGCCAGCAGCGCCTCCCAACAGGCGAATTCACCCCTCCACTTT,TRBV5-1,NA,NA,TRBJ1-6
CAWSDGEAAKNIQYF,TGTGCCTGGAGTGACGGGGAAGCAGCCAAAAACATTCAGTACTTC,TRBV30,few,NA,TRBJ2-4
CASSGPDGADTQYF,TGTGCCAGCAGCGGCCCGGACGGCGCCGATACGCAGTATTTT,TRBV25-1,NA,NA,TRBJ2-3
CASSRGTAETQYF,TGTGCCAGCAGCCGGGGGACGGCAGAGACCCAGTACTTC,TRBV7-2,NA,NA,TRBJ2-5
CASSRLAGGVGELFF,TGCGCCAGCAGTCGACTAGCGGGAGGGGTCGGGGAGCTGTTTTTT,TRBV5-1,few,TRBD2,TRBJ2-2
CASRTHRAGVSQAGTRGYTF,TGTGCCAGCAGAACACACAGGGCAGGAGTTTCTCAAGCTGGTACTCGTGGCTACACCTTC,TRBV6-8,NA,NA,TRBJ1-2
CASTAPGQGAYEQYF,TGTGCCAGCACCGCACCGGGACAGGGGGCCTACGAGCAGTACTTC,TRBV28,NA,TRBD1,TRBJ2-7
CASSQPDYGYTF,TGCGCCAGCAGCCAACCAGACTATGGCTACACCTTC,TRBV4-1,NA,NA,TRBJ1-2
CASSSGTRNNEQFF,TGTGCCAGCAGCTCCGGGACTAGAAACAATGAGCAGTTCTTC,TRBV7-9,NA,TRBD2,TRBJ2-1
CASSVVDSNNNEQFF,TGTGCCAGCAGCGTAGTGGACTCGAATAACAATGAGCAGTTCTTC,TRBV9,NA,NA,TRBJ2-1
CAWSVSGGRGNTIYF,TGTGCCTGGAGTGTATCGGGGGGGCGAGGAAACACCATATATTTT,TRBV30,NA,NA,TRBJ1-3
CASRPNTGELFF,TGTGCCAGCAGGCCAAACACCGGGGAGCTGTTTTTT,TRBV25-1,NA,NA,TRBJ2-2
CASSLGALSYNEQFF,TGTGCCAGCAGCCTAGGGGCGCTCTCCTACAATGAGCAGTTCTTC,TRBV7-2,NA,NA,TRBJ2-1
CASSPYGTETYEQYF,TGTGCCAGCAGCCCGTATGGGACTGAAACCTACGAGCAGTACTTC,TRBV7-9,NA,NA,TRBJ2-7
CASKTTQGDYEQYF,TGCGCCAGCAAAACCACGCAGGGAGACTACGAGCAGTACTTC,TRBV10-2,NA,NA,TRBJ2-7
CASSLTRSDTQYF,TGCGCCAGCAGTCTGACCAGGTCCGATACGCAGTATTTT,TRBV10-1,once,NA,TRBJ2-3
CASSLTITENTEAFF,TGTGCCAGCAGCTTAACAATAACGGAGAACACTGAAGCTTTCTTT,TRBV5-6,NA,NA,TRBJ1-1
CAISPGHGVVGQYF,TGTGCCATCAGTCCGGGACACGGGGTGGTCGGGCAGTACTTC,TRBV10-3,few,NA,TRBJ2-7
CASSPQSGNTEAFF,TGCGCCAGCAGCCCTCAATCCGGGAACACTGAAGCTTTCTTT,TRBV5-1,NA,NA,TRBJ1-1
CASGHSGYEQYF,TGTGCCAGCGGACATTCGGGATACGAGCAGTACTTC,TRBV19,NA,NA,TRBJ2-7
CASSSELLSGTYEQFF,TGTGCCAGCAGCTCAGAATTACTAAGCGGGACCTATGAGCAGTTCTTC,TRBV7-9,NA,TRBD2,TRBJ2-1
CASSHQVSYEQYF,TGTGCCAGTAGCCACCAGGTTAGCTACGAGCAGTACTTC,TRBV19,NA,NA,TRBJ2-7
CASSLLIPGTDTQYF,TGTGCCAGCAGCTTGCTGATCCCCGGAACAGATACGCAGTATTTT,TRBV5-5,NA,NA,TRBJ2-3
CASSAGKVNEKLFF,TGTGCCAGCTCAGCAGGGAAGGTTAATGAAAAACTGTTTTTT,TRBV18,NA,NA,TRBJ1-4